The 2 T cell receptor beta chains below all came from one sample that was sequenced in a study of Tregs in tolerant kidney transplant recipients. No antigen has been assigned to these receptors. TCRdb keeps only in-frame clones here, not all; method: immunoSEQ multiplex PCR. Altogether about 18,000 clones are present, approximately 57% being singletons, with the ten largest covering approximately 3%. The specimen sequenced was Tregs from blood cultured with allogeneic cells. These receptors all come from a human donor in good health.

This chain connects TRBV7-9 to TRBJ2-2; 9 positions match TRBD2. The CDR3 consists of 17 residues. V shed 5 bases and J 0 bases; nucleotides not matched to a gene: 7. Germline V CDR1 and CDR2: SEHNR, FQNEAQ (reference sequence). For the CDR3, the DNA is TGTGCCAGCAGCACCCAGCGGGGGGAAACGAACACCGGGGAGCTGTTTTTT. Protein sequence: CASSTQRGETNTGELFF.

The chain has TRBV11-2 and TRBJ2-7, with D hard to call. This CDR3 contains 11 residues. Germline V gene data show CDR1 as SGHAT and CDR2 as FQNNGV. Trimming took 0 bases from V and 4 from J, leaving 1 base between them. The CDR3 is CASSLEYEQYF. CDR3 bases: TGTGCCAGCAGCTTAGAGTACGAGCAGTACTTC.